Described below is a single TCR beta chain sequence and its context. Which antigen it targets is not known. Per-base qualities were not stored, and no clone one base away is much larger. The data originate from a study of shared T cell receptors in the human thymus (dated by TCRdb to the early 2020s). Background for the entire study: The study examined how the human thymus generates shared, self-reactive T-cell receptor alpha chains.

The CDR3 starts with the cysteine, ends with the phenylalanine, and has 16 residues. CDR3 DNA only is kept here, 48 bases in frame from base 1. Taken from the germline V gene (reference sequence), the CDR1 and CDR2 loops are MNHEY and SMNVEV. V ends up 7 bases short and J 4 bases short, with an unmatched junction base count of 8. The library was obtained by the immunoSEQ multiplex PCR assay. What TCRdb holds here is the immuneACCESS table cut down to in-frame rearrangements. Part of the clones is not present; checked against another copy, under half of the missing clones reflect an unresolved V gene, and the others are unexplained. Recorded for this sample are about 500,000 clones; 75% to 80% of them occurred a single time. Jointly, the top ten make up around 0.012% of the sample. These data were also reused for a study on human thymus T cells. Per the second study: Donors were immunologically healthy infants undergoing open corrective cardiac surgery for congenital heart defects in Finland. Thymus tissue was collected as surgical resects that were removed during corrective cardiac surgery. V and J gene segment usage appeared biased in both thymic and peripheral blood repertoires. The related research found that thymic TCR repertoires overlapped highly between unrelated individuals. The study used 7 to 9 infant thymus samples plus four related peripheral blood samples to characterize TCR alpha and beta repertoires. Donor ages ranging from roughly 7 to 250 days were recorded, and over 5 male and a couple of female infants were included in the cohort. Thymocytes were mechanically released from the tissue and were stored as pellets of roughly 10-32 million cells at -70 degrees C. A QIAsymphony instrument was used to extract genomic DNA from the frozen cell pellets. TCRB and TCRAD loci were amplified from a standardized quantity of quality-controlled genomic DNA using the immunoSEQ multiplex PCR assay. The V(D)J region was spanned by amplicons of a length sufficient to cover the CDR3 and to identify V and J genes. Through the commercial immunoSEQ service, the amplicons were sequenced on an Illumina platform. Primer bias and sequencing errors were corrected as previously described, and TCRAD and TCRB definitions were based on the IMGT database. Analysis of the repertoires was done with immunoSEQ Analyzer 3.0 and VDJTools and included basic statistics, V/J segment usage, diversity estimates, rarefaction and pairwise overlap. Diversity was estimated with Chao1, ChaoE, Efron-Thisted, Shannon and inverse Simpson indices, and also on datasets down-sampled to the smallest sample. Repertoire overlap was assessed by strict matching of CDR3 nucleotide sequence, V gene and J gene, and clustering was done by Jaccard-based multidimensional scaling. Thymus samples yielded on average approximately 800,000 unique TCRB clonotypes, compared with around 84,000 from blood samples.

The sequenced sample was thymocytes. This clonotype was sampled from a boy under two years old with a congenital heart defect. Donor details come from another sample of the same person, matched by shared clones. The V gene is TRBV27 and the J gene is TRBJ2-2; 11 nucleotides in the junction match TRBD1. Read as DNA, the sequence is TGTGCCAGCACTGGGACAGGGGGGTTGTTCACCGGGGAGCTGTTTTTT. The translation is CASTGTGGLFTGELFF.